This is a list of T cell receptor beta chains from one sample in a study of T cells in Graves' hyperthyroidism and ophthalmopathy. Each CDR3 protein is one row after TCRdb ran MiXCR on the multiplex PCR reads. The sample includes around 300,000 distinct CDR3 sequences, about 13% of them seen just once. Specimen: blood. The source is a woman aged 40-49 years with Graves' ophthalmopathy. Both conserved end residues are part of each CDR3. D genes are given only for firm matches. For some rows the clone size is stated as once, few or many, or as a class when expanded; others skip it.

many,TRBV5-1,TRBJ2-2,NA,TGCGCCAGCAGCACCCCGGGGGCCTATGGCGGGGAGCTGTTTTTT,CASSTPGAYGGELFF
few,TRBV10-2,TRBJ1-1,NA,TGCGCCAGCCAAAGGAAAATACGGGGTATGAACACTGAAGCTTTCTTT,CASQRKIRGMNTEAFF
NA,TRBV7-9,TRBJ2-5,TRBD2,TGTGCCAGCAGGACCGGGACTAGGTTGTGGGAGACCCAGTACTTC,CASRTGTRLWETQYF
few,TRBV19,TRBJ2-7,TRBD1,TGTGCCAGTAGTACTCGACAGGGGAGAGAGCAGTACTTC,CASSTRQGREQYF
once,TRBV7-9,TRBJ2-2,TRBD1,TGTGCCAGCAGCCCACCCGGGACAGGGGACACCGGGGAGCTGTTTTTT,CASSPPGTGDTGELFF
NA,TRBV29-1,TRBJ2-7,NA,TGCAGCGTTGAAGGGGACGGTTCCTACGAGCAGTACTTC,CSVEGDGSYEQYF
many,TRBV19,TRBJ1-1,TRBD1,TGTGCCAGTAGTATAGATGACAGGGCCACTGAAGCTTTCTTT,CASSIDDRATEAFF
many,TRBV6-1,TRBJ1-1,NA,TGTGCCAGCTTCAAAGCCCTGGGGGGGAGGAACACTGAAGCTTTCTTT,CASFKALGGRNTEAFF
NA,TRBV6-5,TRBJ1-5,NA,TGTGCCAGCAGTTACGACGGGATCAATCAGCCCCAGCATTTT,CASSYDGINQPQHF
NA,TRBV11-2,TRBJ2-1,TRBD2,TGTGCCAGCAGCCCGCTAGCGGGAGGGCCCGCTGAGCAGTTCTTC,CASSPLAGGPAEQFF